The present entry profiles one T cell receptor (beta chain) with its context. Antigen unknown. PCR was performed using 60 Vbeta and 13 Jbeta primers. Assay: immunoSEQ multiplex PCR; the TCRdb copy retains only in-frame clones and omits some. Seen here are roughly 190,000 clones, around 87% observed once, and the top ten hold 1.3%. This sample is drawn from a study of cytomegalovirus exposure and HLA in healthy donors. Study overall: Unique TCRs numbering some 80 million, obtained from HLA-typed donors, made up an early data release.

Broader study findings: It was reported in a later analysis that an Asian-associated ancestry cluster showed fewer N-insertions than the 666-donor mean. As a later analysis revealed, most CMV-associated TCR beta chains appeared HLA-restricted. It was in a later analysis that TCR association rates were seen to vary by HLA locus, highest for DRB1 and lowest for HLA-C.

Sample: PBMCs. The source is a man in his thirties or forties in good health and CMV-seronegative.

The CDR3 loop reads CASRAPGVSRTEAFF. CDR3 DNA: TGCGCCAGCAGGGCACCCGGGGTTTCTCGGACTGAAGCTTTCTTT. The chain is built from TRBV5-1 and TRBJ1-1, with unresolved D. V was trimmed by 5 bases and J by 5 bases, leaving 19 bases between them. CDR1 is SGHRS and CDR2 is YFSETQ in the germline V gene. There are 15 residues in the CDR3. The full variable domain, completed using reference TRBV5-1 and TRBJ1-1, is KAGVTQTPRYLIKTRGQQVTLSCSPISGHRSVSWYQQTPGQGLQFLFEYFSETQRNKGNFPGRFSGRQFSNSRSEMNVSTLELGDSALYLCASRAPGVSRTEAFFGQGTRLTVV.